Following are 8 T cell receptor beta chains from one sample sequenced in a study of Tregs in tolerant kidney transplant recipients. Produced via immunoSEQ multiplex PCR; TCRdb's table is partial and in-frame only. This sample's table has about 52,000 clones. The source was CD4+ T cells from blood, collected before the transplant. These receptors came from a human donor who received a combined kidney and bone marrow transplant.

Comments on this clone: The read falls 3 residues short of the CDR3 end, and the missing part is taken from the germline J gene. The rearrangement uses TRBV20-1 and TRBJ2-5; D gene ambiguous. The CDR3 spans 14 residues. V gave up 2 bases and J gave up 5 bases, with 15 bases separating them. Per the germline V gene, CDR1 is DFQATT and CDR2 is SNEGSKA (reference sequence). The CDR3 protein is CSARNPITWETQYF. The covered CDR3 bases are TGCAGTGCTAGAAACCCCATCACTTGGGAGACC.

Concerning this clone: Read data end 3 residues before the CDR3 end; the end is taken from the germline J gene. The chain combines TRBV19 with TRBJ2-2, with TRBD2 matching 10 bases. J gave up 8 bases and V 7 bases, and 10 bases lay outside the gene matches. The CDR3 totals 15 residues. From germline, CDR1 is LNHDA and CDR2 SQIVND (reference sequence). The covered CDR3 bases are TGTGCCAGTACCAATCCAGCGGGGGGGCCGGGGGAG. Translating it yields CASTNPAGGPGE. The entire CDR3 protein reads CASTNPAGGPGELFF.

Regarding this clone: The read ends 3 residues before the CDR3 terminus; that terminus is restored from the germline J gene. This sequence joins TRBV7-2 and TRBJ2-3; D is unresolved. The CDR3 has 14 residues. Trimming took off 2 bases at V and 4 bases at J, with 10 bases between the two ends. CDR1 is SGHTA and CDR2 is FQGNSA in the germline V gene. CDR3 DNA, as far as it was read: TGTGCCAGCAGCTTATACTTGAACCCAGATACG. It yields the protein CASSLYLNPDT. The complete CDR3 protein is CASSLYLNPDTQYF.

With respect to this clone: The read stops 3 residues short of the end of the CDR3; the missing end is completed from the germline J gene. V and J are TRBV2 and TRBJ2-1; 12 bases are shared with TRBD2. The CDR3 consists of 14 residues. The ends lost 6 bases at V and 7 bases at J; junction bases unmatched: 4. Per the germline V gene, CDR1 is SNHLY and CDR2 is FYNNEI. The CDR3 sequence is CASRPTSGGNEQFF. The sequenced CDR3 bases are TGTGCCAGCAGACCGACTAGCGGGGGTAATGAG.

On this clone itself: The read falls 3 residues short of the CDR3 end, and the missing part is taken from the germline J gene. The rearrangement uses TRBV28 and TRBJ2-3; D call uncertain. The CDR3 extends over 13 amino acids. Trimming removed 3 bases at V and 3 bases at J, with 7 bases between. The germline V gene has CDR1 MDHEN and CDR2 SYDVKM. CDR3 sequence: CASSFQTTDTQYF. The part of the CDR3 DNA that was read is TGTGCCAGCAGTTTTCAGACAACAGATACG.

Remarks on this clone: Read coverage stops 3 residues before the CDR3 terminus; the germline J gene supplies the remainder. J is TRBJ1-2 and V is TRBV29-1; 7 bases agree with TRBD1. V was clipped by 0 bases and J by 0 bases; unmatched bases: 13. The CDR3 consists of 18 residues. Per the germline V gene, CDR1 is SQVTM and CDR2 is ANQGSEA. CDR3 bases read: TGCAGCGTTGAAGAGCCGACAGGGCCTTATGTATCTAACTATGGC. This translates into CSVEEPTGPYVSNYG. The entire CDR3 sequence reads CSVEEPTGPYVSNYGYTF.

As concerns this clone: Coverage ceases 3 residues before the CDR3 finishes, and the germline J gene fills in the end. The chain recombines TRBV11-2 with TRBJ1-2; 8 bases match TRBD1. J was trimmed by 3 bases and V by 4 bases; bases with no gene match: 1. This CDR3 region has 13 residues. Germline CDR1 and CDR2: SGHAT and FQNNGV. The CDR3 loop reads CASSSGQDYGYTF. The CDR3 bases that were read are TGTGCCAGCAGCTCGGGACAGGACTATGGC. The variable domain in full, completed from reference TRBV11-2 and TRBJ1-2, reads EAGVAQSPRYKIIEKRQSVAFWCNPISGHATLYWYQQILGQGPKLLIQFQNNGVVDDSQLPKDRFSAERLKGVDSTLKIQPAKLEDSAVYLCASSSGQDYGYTFGSGTRLTVV.

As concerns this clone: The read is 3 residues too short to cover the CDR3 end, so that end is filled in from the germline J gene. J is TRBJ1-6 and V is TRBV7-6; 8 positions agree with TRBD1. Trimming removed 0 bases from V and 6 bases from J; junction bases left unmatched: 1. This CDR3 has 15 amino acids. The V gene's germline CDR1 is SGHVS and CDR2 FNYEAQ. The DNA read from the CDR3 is TGTGCCAGCAGCTTAGCGGGACAGGTTAATTCACCC. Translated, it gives CASSLAGQVNSP. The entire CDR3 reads CASSLAGQVNSPLHF. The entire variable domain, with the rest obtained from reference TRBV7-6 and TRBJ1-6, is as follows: GAGVSQSPRYKVTKRGQDVALRCDPISGHVSLYWYRQALGQGPEFLTYFNYEAQQDKSGLPNDRFSAERPEGSISTLTIQRTEQRDSAMYRCASSLAGQVNSPLHFGNGTRLTVT.